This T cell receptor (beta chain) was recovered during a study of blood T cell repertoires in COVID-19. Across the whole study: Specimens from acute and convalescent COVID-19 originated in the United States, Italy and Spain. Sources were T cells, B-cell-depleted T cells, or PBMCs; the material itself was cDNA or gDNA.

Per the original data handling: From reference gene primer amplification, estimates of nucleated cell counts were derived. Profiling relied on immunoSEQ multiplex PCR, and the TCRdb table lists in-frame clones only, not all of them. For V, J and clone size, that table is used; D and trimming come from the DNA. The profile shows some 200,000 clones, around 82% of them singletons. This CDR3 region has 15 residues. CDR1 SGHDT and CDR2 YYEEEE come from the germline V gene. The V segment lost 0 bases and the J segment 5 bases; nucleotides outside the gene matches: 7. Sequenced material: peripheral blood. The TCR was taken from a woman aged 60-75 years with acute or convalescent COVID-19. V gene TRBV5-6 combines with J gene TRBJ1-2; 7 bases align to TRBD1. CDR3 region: CASSLGGQPLYGYTF. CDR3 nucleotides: TGTGCCAGCAGCTTGGGGGGACAGCCGTTGTATGGCTACACCTTC.